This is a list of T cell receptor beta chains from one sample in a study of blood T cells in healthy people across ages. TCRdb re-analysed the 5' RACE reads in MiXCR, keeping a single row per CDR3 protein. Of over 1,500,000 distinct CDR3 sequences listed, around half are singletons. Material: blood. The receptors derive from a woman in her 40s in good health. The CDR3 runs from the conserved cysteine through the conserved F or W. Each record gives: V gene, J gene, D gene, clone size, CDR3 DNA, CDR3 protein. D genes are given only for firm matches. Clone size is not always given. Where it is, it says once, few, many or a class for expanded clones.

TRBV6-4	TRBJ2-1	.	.	TGTGCCAGCAGCAGGTCGGGGGAAGGCTCCTACAATGAGCAGTTCTTC	CASSRSGEGSYNEQFF
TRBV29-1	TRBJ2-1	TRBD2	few	TGCAGCGTTGAAGTGGAGGACCGGGGGGTCAATGAGCAGTTCTTC	CSVEVEDRGVNEQFF
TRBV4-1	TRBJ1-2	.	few	TGCGCCAGCAGCCAAGAGACCTCCAACTATGGCTACACCTTC	CASSQETSNYGYTF
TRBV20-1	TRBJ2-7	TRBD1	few	TGCACCCTCCAACAGGGGACGTACTTC	CTLQQGTYF
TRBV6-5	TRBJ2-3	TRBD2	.	TGTGCCAGCAGTTCCAGAATGGCGGGGGGCACAGATACGCAGTATTTT	CASSSRMAGGTDTQYF
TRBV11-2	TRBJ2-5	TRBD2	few	TGTGCCAGCAGGACAGAGCGGGGCCAACGGGAGACCCAGTACTTC	CASRTERGQRETQYF
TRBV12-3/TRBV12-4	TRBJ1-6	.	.	TGTGCCAGCAGTCGGGGGGGTAGCTCCTATAATTCACCCCTCCACTTT	CASSRGGSSYNSPLHF
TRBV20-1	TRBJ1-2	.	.	TGCAGTGCTGAGACCTATGGCTACACCTTC	CSAETYGYTF
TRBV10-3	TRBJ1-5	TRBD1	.	TGTGCCATCAGAGGACAGGGGAGTATGGAGCAGCCCCAGCATTTT	CAIRGQGSMEQPQHF
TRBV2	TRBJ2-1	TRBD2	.	TGTGCCAGCAGGGAGACTAGCGGATCTTACAATGAGCAGTTCTTC	CASRETSGSYNEQFF
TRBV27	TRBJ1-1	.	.	TGTGCCAGCAGTTTATATGACCGGACTTTCTTT	CASSLYDRTFF
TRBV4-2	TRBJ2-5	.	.	TGTGCCAGCAGCCCAGTAAGCCCGCAAGAGACCCAGTACTTC	CASSPVSPQETQYF
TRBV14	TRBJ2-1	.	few	TGTGCCAGCAGCCAAGATGTGATAGCGAGCAAGTTCTTC	CASSQDVIASKFF
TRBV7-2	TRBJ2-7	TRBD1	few	TGTGCCAGCAGCTCCGACAGGGGCATATACGAGCAGTACTTC	CASSSDRGIYEQYF
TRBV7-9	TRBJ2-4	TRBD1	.	TGTGCCAGCAGCCCCTCGACAGGGATCAGCCCGTACTTC	CASSPSTGISPYF
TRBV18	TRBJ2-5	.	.	TGTGCCAGCTCTGCGGCATTGGGCGGAGAGACCCAGTACTTC	CASSAALGGETQYF
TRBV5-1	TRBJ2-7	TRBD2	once	TGCGCCAGCAGCATAACGACTAGCGGGGGTTACAATGAGCAGTACTTC	CASSITTSGGYNEQYF
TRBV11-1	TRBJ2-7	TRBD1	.	TGTGCCAGCGACAGGGGCCTCTCCTACGAGCAGTACTTC	CASDRGLSYEQYF
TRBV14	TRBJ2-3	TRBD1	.	TGTGCCAGCGGCCTTCGTCCGGGACAGGGGGACTCTAGCACAGATACGCAGTATTTT	CASGLRPGQGDSSTDTQYF
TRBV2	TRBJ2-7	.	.	TGTGCCAGCAGTGAACGGCGGGTCTCCCTCTACGAGCAGTACTTC	CASSERRVSLYEQYF
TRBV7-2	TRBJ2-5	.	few	TGTGCCAGCGGAATCGGGGGCCCCCCACAAGAGACCCAGTACTTC	CASGIGGPPQETQYF
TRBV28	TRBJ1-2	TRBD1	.	TGTGCCAGCAGTCAGTGGGACAGTCCTAACTATGGCTACACCTTC	CASSQWDSPNYGYTF
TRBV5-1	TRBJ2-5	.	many	TGCGCCAGCAGCTTGGACAGGGTCGGAGAGACCCAGTACTTC	CASSLDRVGETQYF
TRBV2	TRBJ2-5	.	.	TGTGCCAGCAGTGAATGGGGGGCAAGAGGTGGAGAGACCCAGTACTTC	CASSEWGARGGETQYF
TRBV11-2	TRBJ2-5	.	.	TGTGCCAGCAGCCCACTCCGGGGAGGGGGCAGGGAGACCCAGTACTTC	CASSPLRGGGRETQYF
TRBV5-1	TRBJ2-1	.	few	TGCGCCAGCAGCTTGGAGCGTTTGTCTTCGGGGAATGAGCAGTTCTTC	CASSLERLSSGNEQFF
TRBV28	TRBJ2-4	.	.	TGTGCCAGCACCACCGGAGGGGTGGGCAAAAACATTCAGTACTTC	CASTTGGVGKNIQYF
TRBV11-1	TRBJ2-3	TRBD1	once	TGTGCCAGCAGCCGGTACGGACAGGGGGCTAGCACAGATACGCAGTATTTT	CASSRYGQGASTDTQYF
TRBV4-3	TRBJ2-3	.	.	TGCGCCAGCAGCCAAGGACCGACTAGCACAGATACGCAGTATTTT	CASSQGPTSTDTQYF
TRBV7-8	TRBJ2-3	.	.	TGTGCCAGCAGCCCCCCCGGGGGCGAACTCAGCACAGATACGCAGTATTTT	CASSPPGGELSTDTQYF
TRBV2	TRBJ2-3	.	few	TGTGCCAGCATGTTGGTACGGAGCACAGATACGCAGTATTTT	CASMLVRSTDTQYF
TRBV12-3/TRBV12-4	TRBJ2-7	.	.	TGTGCCAGCAGCCAGACACAACAGGGCTCCCACGAGCAGTACTTC	CASSQTQQGSHEQYF
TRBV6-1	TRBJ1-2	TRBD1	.	TGTGCCAGCAGTGACCGACAGGGCAACTATGGCTACACCTTC	CASSDRQGNYGYTF
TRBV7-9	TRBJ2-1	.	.	TGTGCCAACAGCTTAGATCTTCATAAGCAGTTCTTC	CANSLDLHKQFF
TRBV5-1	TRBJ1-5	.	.	TGCGCCAGCAGCGTGGACAGTGGCAATCAGCCCCAGCATTTT	CASSVDSGNQPQHF
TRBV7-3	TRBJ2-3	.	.	TGTGCCAGCAGCTTAAAGCCCAGGTTCACAGATACGCAGTATTTT	CASSLKPRFTDTQYF
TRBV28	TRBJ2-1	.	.	TGTGCCAGCAGTTTAATGGACAGAGCCTACAATGAGCAGTTCTTC	CASSLMDRAYNEQFF
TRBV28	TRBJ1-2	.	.	TGTGCCAGCAATCAGGAAACCTATGGCTACACCTTC	CASNQETYGYTF
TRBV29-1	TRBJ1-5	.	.	TGCAGCGTTGTGCTGGGAGGGGGGGAGGATCAGCCCCAGCATTTT	CSVVLGGGEDQPQHF
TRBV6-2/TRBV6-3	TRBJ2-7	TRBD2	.	TGTGCCAGCAGATCCTCCGGGACTAGCGGGGGGCCCTCCTACGAGCAGTACTTC	CASRSSGTSGGPSYEQYF
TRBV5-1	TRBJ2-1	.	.	TGCGCCAGCAGCTTGATGCAGGGGTCCGATGAGCAGTTCTTC	CASSLMQGSDEQFF
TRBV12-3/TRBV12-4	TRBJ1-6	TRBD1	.	TGTGCCAGCAGTAGTAGGACAGGGTGGGCCTCACCCCTCCACTTT	CASSSRTGWASPLHF
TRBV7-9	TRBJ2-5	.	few	TGTGCCAGCAGCTTAGCGGCGGCAGGGAAAGAGACCCAGTACTTC	CASSLAAAGKETQYF
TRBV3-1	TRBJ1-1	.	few	TGTGCCAGCAGCCGGACGAACACTGAAGCTTTCTTT	CASSRTNTEAFF
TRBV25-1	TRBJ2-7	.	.	TGTGCCAGCAGTGTCGGGGCCGTCTCCGAGCAGTACTTC	CASSVGAVSEQYF
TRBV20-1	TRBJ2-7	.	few	TGCAGTGCTAGAGATAAGCCAACCTACGAGCAGTACTTC	CSARDKPTYEQYF
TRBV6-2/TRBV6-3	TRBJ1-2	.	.	TGTGCCAGCAGTTCGGGACTTAAAGGCTACACCTTC	CASSSGLKGYTF
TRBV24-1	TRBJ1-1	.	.	TGTGCCACCAGTTCAGCCCGGAACACTGAAGCTTTCTTT	CATSSARNTEAFF
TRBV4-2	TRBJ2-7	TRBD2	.	TGTGCCAGCAGCTCAATAGCGGGGAATCTCTTTTTGGGCGAGCAGTACTTC	CASSSIAGNLFLGEQYF
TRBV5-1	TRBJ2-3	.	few	TGCGCCAGCAGCCCCTGTTGGACACCCTGCACAGATACGCAGTATTTT	CASSPCWTPCTDTQYF
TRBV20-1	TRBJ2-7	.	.	TGCAGTGCTGTAATCGACAGGTCCGCCGAGCAGTACTTC	CSAVIDRSAEQYF
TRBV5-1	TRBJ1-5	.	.	TGCGCCAGCAGCTTTAGACAGGTTCTCGGTGTTCAGCCCCAGCATTTT	CASSFRQVLGVQPQHF
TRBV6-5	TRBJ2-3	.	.	TGTGCCAGCACTCATCCAGGGGCAGATACGCAGTATTTT	CASTHPGADTQYF
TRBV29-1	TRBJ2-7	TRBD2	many	TGCAGTACTTATGGACTAGACAATCGGGAGCAGTACTTC	CSTYGLDNREQYF
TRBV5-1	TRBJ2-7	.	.	TGTGCCAGCAGTTTATCGCCAGGCAACGAGCAGTACTTC	CASSLSPGNEQYF
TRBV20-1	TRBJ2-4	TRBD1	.	TGCAGTGCAATGACAGGGACCAAAAACATTCAGTACTTC	CSAMTGTKNIQYF
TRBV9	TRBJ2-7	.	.	TGTGCCAGCGGCGAGGGGGGAATTAATTCCTACGAGCAGTACTTC	CASGEGGINSYEQYF
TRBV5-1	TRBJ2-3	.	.	TGCGCCAGCAGCTTGGCCCCCACCTCTAGCACAGATACGCAGTATTTT	CASSLAPTSSTDTQYF
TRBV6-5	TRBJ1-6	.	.	TGTGCCAGCACTGACACCGGGCGAAGGTCACCCCTCCACTTT	CASTDTGRRSPLHF